This T cell receptor beta chain appears in the sequencing data of a study of tumor T cells in aggressive B-cell lymphoma. There are 14 residues in the CDR3. With 1 base clipped from V and 3 bases from J, the junction kept 2 bases outside the gene matches. In germline, CDR1 is MGHRA, CDR2 YSYEKL. Generated by immunoSEQ multiplex PCR, the TCRdb table keeps only in-frame clones and is missing some. The sample includes around 2,400 clones, less than 90% of them seen just once. The V gene is TRBV4-1, the J gene TRBJ1-2; 7 bases line up with TRBD1. The receptor was isolated from an adult with diffuse large B cell lymphoma. The material sequenced was tumor tissue. In nucleotides, the CDR3 is TGCGCCAGCAGCCAAGGACAGGGCTACTATGGCTACACCTTC. It yields the protein CASSQGQGYYGYTF.